This TCR beta chain was captured in a study of blood T cells in healthy people across ages. Each donor had around 10 milliliters of peripheral blood drawn. A second PCR of 7 to 11 cycles used a sample-barcoded 5' primer and a J-beta primer mix. CDR3-containing paired-end reads numbered at least 2.5 million in each sample. MiXCR, run by TCRdb on the 5' RACE reads, gives a single entry per CDR3 protein. The sample includes around 580,000 distinct CDR3 sequences, roughly 48% seen only once; the top ten take around 23%. The source is a man older than 75 in good health. Sequencing was done on a sample of blood.

The CDR3 here is CASSLGGGRLPIEQYF. The DNA for the CDR3 is TGTGCCAGCAGCTTAGGCGGTGGTAGACTGCCTATCGAGCAGTACTTC. The chain joins TRBV7-2 to TRBJ2-7; D unclear. V lost 1 base, J lost 6 bases, and 19 bases lay in between. This CDR3 contains 16 residues. CDR1 is SGHTA, CDR2 FQGNSA, per germline. The full variable domain, completed using reference TRBV7-2 and TRBJ2-7, is GAGVSQSPSNKVTEKGKDVELRCDPISGHTALYWYRQSLGQGLEFLIYFQGNSAPDKSGLPSDRFSAERTGGSVSTLTIQRTQQEDSAVYLCASSLGGGRLPIEQYFGPGTRLTVT.